This T cell receptor (beta chain) derives from a study of regulatory T cells in long-lasting Graves disease. Overall study findings and caveats: Patients with persistent Graves' had lower TCR diversity than newly diagnosed patients.

Described time point: newly diagnosed GD, antithyroid drugs for less than 3 months. PBMC RNA was the source of the TCR library. This clonotype was seen many times. Its antigen is not known. Arm-PCR with iRepertoire HTBI primers amplified the CDR3 regions for these TCR beta libraries. TCRdb re-derived calls from the multiplex PCR reads in MiXCR, one entry per CDR3 protein. The data show about 530,000 distinct CDR3 sequences, about 16% seen once. With 4 bases removed from V and 0 bases from J, the gap between germline ends came to 8 bases. The CDR3 sequence is 14 residues long. This same sample was also taken into another study, of T cells in Graves' hyperthyroidism and ophthalmopathy. From that report: Blood also showed most of the thyroid clonotypes that were expanded above 0.001.

This rearrangement joins TRBV12-3 or TRBV12-4 to TRBJ2-3, with D perhaps matching TRBD1 or TRBD2 (5 bases each). This specimen was peripheral blood mononuclear cells (PBMCs), taken at new diagnosis, from a patient treated with antithyroid drugs. The sequence was collected from a woman aged 40 to 65 with Graves disease. CDR3 sequence (DNA): TGTGCCAGCAGTTGGGGACCGAGCACAGATACGCAGTATTTT. Amino acid sequence: CASSWGPSTDTQYF.